This TCR beta chain emerged from a study of PD-L1 blockade in urothelial cancer. For the study at large: About nine tenths of the roughly 30 patients were men who had bladder-origin urothelial cancer. Whole-study findings and limits: Blood TCR clonality below the median before treatment was a predictor of better survival. When measured at 3 weeks, tumor-associated blood clones expanded more in durable-benefit patients.

Synthetically made TCR analog templates were put into each PCR as spikes. Some clones are missing from TCRdb's copy, which holds only in-frame ones; the method was immunoSEQ multiplex PCR. The sample has 130,000 or so clones; about 88% are singletons. Sample time point: pretreatment peripheral blood. CDR3 length: 15 amino acids. The germline V gene has CDR1 WSHSY and CDR2 SAAADI. The ends lost 6 bases at V and 4 bases at J; junction bases unmatched: 7. To note about this clone: Its cognate antigen is unknown.

This TCR came from a man aged 50-60 years with urothelial cancer. This rearrangement joins TRBV10-2 to TRBJ1-3; 9 bases map to TRBD1. The sequencing used PBMCs, collected around atezolizumab (anti-PD-L1) treatment. CDR3 sequence: CASRTGTGNGNTIYF. The CDR3 region has the DNA TGCGCCAGCAGAACCGGGACAGGGAACGGAAACACCATATATTTT.